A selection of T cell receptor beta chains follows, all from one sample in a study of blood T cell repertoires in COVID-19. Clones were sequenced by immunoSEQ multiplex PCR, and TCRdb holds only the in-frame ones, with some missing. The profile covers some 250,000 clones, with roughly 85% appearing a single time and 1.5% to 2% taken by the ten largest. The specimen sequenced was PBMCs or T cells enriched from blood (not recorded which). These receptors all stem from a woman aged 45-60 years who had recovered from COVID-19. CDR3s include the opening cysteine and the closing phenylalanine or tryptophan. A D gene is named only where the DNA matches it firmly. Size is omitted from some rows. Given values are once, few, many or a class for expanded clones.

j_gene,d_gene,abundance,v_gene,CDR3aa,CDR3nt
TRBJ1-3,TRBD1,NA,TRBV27,CASSLTPGGASATIYF,TGTGCCAGCAGTTTAACTCCAGGGGGCGCATCTGCCACCATATATTTT
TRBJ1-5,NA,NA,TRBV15,CATRPVAGVDGNQPQHF,TGTGCCACCAGACCAGTGGCAGGGGTGGACGGCAATCAGCCCCAGCATTTT
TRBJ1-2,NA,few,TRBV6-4,CASSDSGGDGYTF,TGTGCCAGCAGTGACTCAGGGGGGGATGGCTACACCTTC
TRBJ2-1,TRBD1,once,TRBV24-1,CATSDLRTGGDEQFF,TGTGCCACCAGTGATTTGCGGACAGGGGGCGATGAGCAGTTCTTC
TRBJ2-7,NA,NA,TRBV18,CASSPDIIGDYEQYF,TGTGCCAGCTCACCGGACATTATAGGGGACTACGAGCAGTACTTC
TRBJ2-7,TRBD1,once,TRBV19,CASSLGQGYEQYF,TGTGCCAGTAGTTTGGGACAGGGCTACGAGCAGTACTTC
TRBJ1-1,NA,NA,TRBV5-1,CASSLVGQENTEAFF,TGCGCCAGCAGCTTGGTGGGACAAGAGAACACTGAAGCTTTCTTT
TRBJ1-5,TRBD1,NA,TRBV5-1,CASSSDRGQRDSNQPQHF,TGCGCCAGCAGCTCCGACAGGGGTCAGAGGGATAGCAATCAGCCCCAGCATTTT
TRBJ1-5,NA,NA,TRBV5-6,CASSLSIGGYSNQPQHF,TGTGCCAGCAGCTTGTCAATAGGGGGTTATAGCAATCAGCCCCAGCATTTT
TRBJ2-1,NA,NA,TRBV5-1,CASSLWGLGNEQFF,TGCGCCAGCAGCTTGTGGGGGCTCGGCAATGAGCAGTTCTTC
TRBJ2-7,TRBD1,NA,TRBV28,CASSFTQDRVAHEQYF,TGTGCCAGCAGTTTCACCCAGGACAGGGTTGCCCACGAGCAGTACTTC
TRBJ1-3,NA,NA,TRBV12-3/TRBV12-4,CASSLSRGTIYF,TGTGCCAGCAGTTTATCTCGGGGCACCATATATTTT
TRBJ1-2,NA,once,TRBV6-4,CASSEEVFNYGYTF,TGTGCCAGCAGTGAGGAGGTCTTCAACTATGGCTACACCTTC
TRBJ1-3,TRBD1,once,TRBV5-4,CAWTRGTFSGNTIYF,TGTGCCTGGACCAGGGGGACCTTCTCTGGAAACACCATATATTTT
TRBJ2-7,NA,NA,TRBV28,CASSLQWGLTYEQYF,TGTGCCAGCAGTTTACAATGGGGGCTGACCTACGAGCAGTACTTC
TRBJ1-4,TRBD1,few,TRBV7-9,CASSTRQGEKLFF,TGTGCCAGCAGCACCCGACAGGGGGAAAAACTGTTTTTT
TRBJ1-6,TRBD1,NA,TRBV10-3,CAISRQGTESPLHF,TGTGCCATCAGTAGACAGGGTACGGAGTCACCCCTCCACTTT
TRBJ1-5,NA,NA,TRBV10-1,CASSAQGNQPQHF,TGCGCCAGCAGTGCACAGGGAAATCAGCCCCAGCATTTT
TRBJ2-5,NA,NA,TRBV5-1,CASSFGGGYQETQYF,TGCGCCAGCAGCTTCGGCGGAGGATACCAAGAGACCCAGTACTTC
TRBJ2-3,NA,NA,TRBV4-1,CASSQNPSGSTDTQYF,TGCGCCAGCAGCCAAAACCCGAGCGGGAGCACAGATACGCAGTATTTT
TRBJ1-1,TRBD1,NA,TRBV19,CASRGQGNTEAFF,TGTGCCAGTAGAGGACAGGGGAACACTGAAGCTTTCTTT
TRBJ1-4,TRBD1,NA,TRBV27,CASGVQGHNEKLFF,TGTGCCAGCGGGGTACAGGGGCATAATGAAAAACTGTTTTTT
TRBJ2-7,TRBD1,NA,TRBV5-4,CASSRDRQYEQYF,TGTGCCAGCAGCCGGGACAGACAATACGAGCAGTACTTC
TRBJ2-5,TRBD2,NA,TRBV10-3,CAISGAGVAETQYF,TGTGCCATCAGTGGAGCGGGAGTTGCAGAGACCCAGTACTTC
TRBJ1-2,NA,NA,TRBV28,CASSLLTGTLFNYGYTF,TGTGCCAGCAGCCTATTAACAGGAACTCTTTTTAACTATGGCTACACCTTC
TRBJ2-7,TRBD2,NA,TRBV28,CASSSHAGGSYEQYF,TGTGCCAGCAGTTCACATGCGGGAGGGTCATACGAGCAGTACTTC
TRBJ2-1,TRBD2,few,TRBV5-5,CASSPQREVVDEQFF,TGTGCCAGCAGCCCACAGCGGGAGGTAGTGGATGAGCAGTTCTTC
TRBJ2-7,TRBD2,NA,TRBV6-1,CASSEAASGSSYEQYF,TGTGCCAGCAGTGAAGCCGCTAGCGGGAGCTCCTACGAGCAGTACTTC
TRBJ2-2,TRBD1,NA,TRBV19,CASSKGQGARTGELFF,TGTGCCAGTAGTAAAGGACAGGGGGCAAGGACCGGGGAGCTGTTTTTT
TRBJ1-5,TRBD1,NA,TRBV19,CASSTWDRDNQPQHF,TGTGCCAGTAGTACCTGGGACAGGGATAATCAGCCCCAGCATTTT
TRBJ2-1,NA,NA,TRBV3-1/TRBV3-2,CASSQDPSESSYNEQFF,TGTGCCAGCAGCCAAGATCCTAGCGAGAGCTCCTACAATGAGCAGTTCTTC
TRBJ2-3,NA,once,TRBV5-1,CASSLHRVGDTQYF,TGCGCCAGCAGCTTGCACAGGGTTGGTGATACGCAGTATTTT
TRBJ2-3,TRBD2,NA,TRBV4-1,CASSPRLAGVYTDTQYF,TGCGCCAGCAGCCCGCGGCTGGCGGGAGTGTACACAGATACGCAGTATTTT
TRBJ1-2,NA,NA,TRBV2,CASKPGLYGYTF,TGTGCCAGCAAGCCGGGACTTTATGGCTACACCTTC
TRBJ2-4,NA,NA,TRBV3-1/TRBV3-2,CASSQTRTTSAKNIQYF,TGTGCCAGCAGCCAAACTCGGACTACCAGTGCCAAAAACATTCAGTACTTC
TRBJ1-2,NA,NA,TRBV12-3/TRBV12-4,CASRQGSNYGYTF,TGTGCCAGCAGGCAGGGTAGTAACTATGGCTACACCTTC
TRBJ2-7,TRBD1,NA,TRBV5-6,CASSSVGQGYNEQYF,TGTGCCAGCAGCTCAGTCGGACAGGGGTACAACGAGCAGTACTTC
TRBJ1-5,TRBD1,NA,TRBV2,CASRKDRASNQPQHF,TGTGCCAGCAGAAAGGACAGGGCAAGCAATCAGCCCCAGCATTTT
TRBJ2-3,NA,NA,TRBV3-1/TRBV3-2,CASSPLGSTDTQYF,TGTGCCAGCAGCCCCCTGGGCTCCACAGATACGCAGTATTTT
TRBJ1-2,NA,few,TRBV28,CASSFSDSYGYTF,TGTGCCAGCAGTTTCTCGGACAGCTATGGCTACACCTTC
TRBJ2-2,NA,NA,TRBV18,CASSPRGGSDTGELFF,TGTGCCAGCTCACCCAGAGGGGGTAGCGACACCGGGGAGCTGTTTTTT
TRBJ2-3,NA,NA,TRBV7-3,CASSLVASRTDTQYF,TGTGCCAGCAGCTTAGTGGCCAGTCGTACAGATACGCAGTATTTT
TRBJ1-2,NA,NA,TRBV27,CASSFDRRGGYTF,TGTGCCAGCAGTTTCGATAGAAGGGGTGGCTACACCTTC
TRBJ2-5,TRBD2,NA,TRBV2,CASSEVGGKETQYF,TGTGCCAGCAGTGAGGTGGGGGGGAAAGAGACCCAGTACTTC
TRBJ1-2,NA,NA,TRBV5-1,CASSLGSAFSNYGYTF,TGCGCCAGCAGCTTGGGCAGTGCTTTCTCAAACTATGGCTACACCTTC